Listed here are 2 T cell receptor beta chains from one sample, sequenced in a study of blood T cell repertoires in COVID-19. The assay was immunoSEQ multiplex PCR, and TCRdb's table has in-frame clones only and misses some. The data hold around 480,000 clones, with roughly 88% observed a single time. Sequenced input: peripheral blood. The receptors come from a woman in her forties or fifties with COVID-19, enrolled during active disease.

V is TRBV27 and J is TRBJ1-1, with a weak D call TRBD1 (6 bases). The CDR3 sequence is 13 residues long. V shed 3 bases and J shed 9 bases, with 14 bases lying between them. The germline gives CDR1 MNHEY, CDR2 SMNVEV (reference sequence). In DNA, the CDR3 is TGTGCCAGCAGTTTCTATACAGGGACCCAAGCTTTCTTT. Residues: CASSFYTGTQAFF.

The J gene is TRBJ2-7, the V gene TRBV6-5, with D tentatively TRBD1 (5 bases). The CDR3 spans 14 residues. The germline V and J ends were trimmed by 10 bases and 2 bases, with 18 bases remaining between them. Germline CDR1 is MNHEY and CDR2 is SVGAGI. The CDR3 coding sequence is TGTGCCACCACAATCAGGGTCGAGGCCTACGAGCAGTACTTC. It specifies CATTIRVEAYEQYF.